This T cell receptor beta chain derives from a study of tumor-infiltrating lymphocytes in primary liver carcinoma. Study-wide background: Resection treated the patients' primary liver carcinoma. Spanning 30 to 69 years of age, the patients were men and women. T1-T3 N0M0 was the stage of the tumors, which were 4.2 to 10 cm across. General study results and limits: Researchers found tumor-adjacent and tumor-blood pairs overlapped less than tumor region pairs.

In the case of this clonotype: What it recognizes is unknown.

The investigators made TCR beta cDNA from around 530 ng total RNA, using a constant-region primer. Amplification in three nested multiplex PCR rounds with slightly modified ARM-PCR gave rise to TCR beta libraries. Researchers ran the first two PCR rounds for roughly 11 cycles each with TRBV1-TRBV30 forward primers and a C-beta reverse primer. MiXCR, applied by TCRdb to the multiplex PCR reads, yields one record per CDR3 protein. The sample contains approximately 300,000 distinct CDR3 sequences, around three fifths of which appear only once. In germline, CDR1 is SGHTA, CDR2 FQGNSA. This CDR3 has 13 residues. Trimming removed 4 bases from V and 6 bases from J, with 12 bases in between. Germline DNA was also extracted, while the blood RNA originated from unsorted whole blood.

This rearrangement joins TRBV7-2 to TRBJ1-1, with unresolved D. The clonotype comes from a man aged 35 to 55 with primary liver carcinoma and hepatitis B virus infection. The sample comprised peripheral blood. CDR3 nucleotide sequence: TGTGCCAGCAGCTCAGGAATGTTGGCTGAAGCTTTCTTT. Translated: CASSSGMLAEAFF.